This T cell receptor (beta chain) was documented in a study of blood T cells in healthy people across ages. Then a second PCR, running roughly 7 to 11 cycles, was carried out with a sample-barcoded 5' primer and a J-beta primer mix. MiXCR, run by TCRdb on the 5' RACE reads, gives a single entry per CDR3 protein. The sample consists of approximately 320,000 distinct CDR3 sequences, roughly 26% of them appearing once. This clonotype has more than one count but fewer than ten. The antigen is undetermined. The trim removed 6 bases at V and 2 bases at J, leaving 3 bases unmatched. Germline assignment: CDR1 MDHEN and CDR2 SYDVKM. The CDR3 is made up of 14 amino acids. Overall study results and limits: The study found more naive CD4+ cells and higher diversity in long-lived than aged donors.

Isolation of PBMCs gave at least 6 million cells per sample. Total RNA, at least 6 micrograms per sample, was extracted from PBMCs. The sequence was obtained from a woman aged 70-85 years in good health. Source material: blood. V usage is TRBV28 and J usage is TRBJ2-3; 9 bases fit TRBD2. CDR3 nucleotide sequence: TGTGCCAGCAGCCCTAGCGGGGACACAGATACGCAGTATTTT. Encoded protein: CASSPSGDTDTQYF.